The clone carrying this T cell receptor beta chain has at least ten counts. Its antigen is currently unknown. The entry originates in a study of blood T cells in healthy people across ages. Study-wide results and caveats: Using unsorted PBMCs precluded a conclusive naive versus antigen-experienced comparison. Greater diversity and more naive CD4+ cells were seen in long-lived donors than in aged donors.

V was cut by 4 bases and J by 0 bases, with 14 bases left in between. There are 16 residues in the CDR3. CDR1 is SGHKS, CDR2 YYEKEE, per germline (reference sequence). The second PCR ran about 6 to 11 cycles with a sample-barcoded 5' primer and J-beta primers. Using its own MiXCR run on the 5' RACE reads, TCRdb lists one record per CDR3 protein. The table lists hundreds of thousands of distinct CDR3 sequences, 25% to 35% of them singletons. V usage is TRBV5-5 and J usage is TRBJ1-5, with D hard to call. What was sequenced was blood. The source is a woman older than 75 in good health. CDR3: CASSSGMGYSNQPQHF. The CDR3 coding sequence is TGTGCCAGCAGCAGTGGTATGGGGTATAGCAATCAGCCCCAGCATTTT.